A selection of T cell receptor beta chains follows, all from one sample in a study of cytomegalovirus exposure and HLA in healthy donors. TCRdb keeps only in-frame clones here, not all; method: immunoSEQ multiplex PCR. This sample carries about 140,000 clones, more than 60% of them seen once, and the ten largest clones take 3.3%. The sequencing input was PBMCs. The receptors stem from a man aged 35 to 55 in good health and CMV-seronegative. Both conserved end residues are part of each CDR3. Each record gives: clone size, D gene, V gene, J gene, CDR3 protein, CDR3 DNA. D genes are given only for firm matches. Size is omitted from some rows. Given values are once, few, many or a class for expanded clones.

few,-,TRBV4-1,TRBJ1-2,CASREMGGSYGYTF,TGCGCCAGCAGGGAAATGGGGGGTAGCTATGGCTACACCTTC
-,TRBD1,TRBV9,TRBJ1-1,CASSVGQMNTEAFF,TGTGCCAGCAGCGTGGGACAGATGAACACTGAAGCTTTCTTT
-,TRBD1,TRBV28,TRBJ1-6,CASNRGTGDSPLHF,TGTGCCAGCAATAGAGGAACAGGGGATTCACCCCTCCACTTT
-,TRBD1,TRBV13,TRBJ1-3,CASSPGQVSGNTIYF,TGTGCCAGCAGCCCAGGACAGGTCTCTGGAAACACCATATATTTT
-,TRBD2,TRBV7-6,TRBJ2-1,CASSSRSGCIYNEQFF,TGTGCCAGCAGCTCGCGTAGCGGGTGTATTTACAATGAGCAGTTCTTC
-,TRBD1,TRBV9,TRBJ1-2,CASSLQGAQGYTF,TGTGCCAGCAGTTTACAGGGGGCGCAAGGCTACACCTTC
-,-,TRBV9,TRBJ2-2,CASTPGVGRDTGELFF,TGTGCCAGCACCCCAGGGGTGGGGCGCGACACCGGAGAGCTGTTTTTT
-,-,TRBV27,TRBJ1-5,CASSLYAQGNNQPQHF,TGTGCCAGCAGTTTGTATGCCCAGGGAAACAATCAGCCCCAGCATTTT
-,-,TRBV5-1,TRBJ2-5,CASSPRTVQETQYF,TGCGCCAGCAGCCCCCGGACTGTCCAAGAGACCCAGTACTTC
-,-,TRBV14,TRBJ2-6,CASSPHGANVRTF,TGTGCCAGCAGCCCTCATGGGGCCAACGTCCGGACTTTC
-,TRBD2,TRBV27,TRBJ2-1,CASIISGSGSEQFF,TGTGCCAGCATTATTAGCGGGTCCGGCAGTGAGCAGTTCTTC
-,TRBD2,TRBV9,TRBJ2-7,CASSPGVAGMYEQYF,TGTGCCAGCAGCCCGGGGGTAGCGGGGATGTACGAGCAGTACTTC
-,TRBD2,TRBV4-2,TRBJ2-2,CASSQEGAGGANTGELFF,TGTGCCAGCAGCCAAGAGGGAGCGGGGGGCGCGAACACCGGGGAGCTGTTTTTT
-,TRBD2,TRBV9,TRBJ2-3,CASILGERDSTDTQYF,TGTGCCAGCATCTTAGGGGAGCGGGACAGCACAGATACGCAGTATTTT
once,-,TRBV6-4,TRBJ1-1,CASSATGNTEAFF,TGTGCCAGCAGTGCGACAGGGAACACTGAAGCTTTCTTT
-,-,TRBV5-1,TRBJ1-4,CASSLAGARGEKLFF,TGCGCCAGCAGCTTGGCAGGGGCGCGAGGGGAAAAACTGTTTTTT
-,-,TRBV19,TRBJ1-6,CASSRGHLISYNSPLHF,TGTGCCAGTAGCCGGGGACATCTGATCTCCTATAATTCACCCCTCCACTTT
-,TRBD2,TRBV5-4,TRBJ2-3,CASSTGLAGGPGDTQYF,TGTGCCAGCAGCACAGGACTAGCGGGGGGGCCGGGAGATACGCAGTATTTT
-,-,TRBV6-6,TRBJ1-1,CASVLREALNTEAFF,TGTGCCAGCGTACTGAGGGAGGCATTGAACACTGAAGCTTTCTTT
once,TRBD2,TRBV4-3,TRBJ2-5,CASSQSGTSGGRETQYF,TGCGCCAGCAGCCAAAGCGGGACTAGCGGGGGGAGGGAGACCCAGTACTTC
many,-,TRBV5-1,TRBJ2-3,CASSFERGTDTQYF,TGCGCCAGCAGCTTTGAACGGGGCACAGATACGCAGTATTTT
-,TRBD1,TRBV9,TRBJ1-2,CASSYGQGRGYTF,TGTGCCAGCAGCTACGGACAGGGCCGGGGCTACACCTTC
-,-,TRBV5-4,TRBJ1-2,CASSLDRVEGYTF,TGTGCCAGCAGCTTGGACAGGGTGGAAGGCTACACCTTC
once,-,TRBV5-1,TRBJ2-5,CASRNPVSGETQYF,TGCGCCAGCAGGAACCCCGTAAGCGGGGAGACCCAGTACTTC
-,TRBD2,TRBV9,TRBJ2-2,CASSVAPSGANTGELFF,TGTGCCAGCAGCGTAGCCCCTAGCGGGGCGAACACCGGGGAGCTGTTTTTT
-,-,TRBV9,TRBJ2-7,CASSPNYRTTLYEQYF,TGTGCCAGCAGCCCAAACTACAGGACAACCCTTTACGAGCAGTACTTC
few,-,TRBV4-3,TRBJ2-3,CASSQVAGPSTDTQYF,TGCGCCAGCAGCCAAGTTGCGGGACCCAGCACAGATACGCAGTATTTT
-,TRBD1,TRBV12-5,TRBJ1-1,CASGLPRSDREAFF,TGTGCTAGTGGTTTGCCCCGATCGGACAGGGAAGCTTTTTTT
-,-,TRBV5-8,TRBJ1-5,CASNPGVSNQPQHF,TGTGCCAGCAACCCCGGGGTCAGCAATCAGCCCCAGCATTTT
-,-,TRBV2,TRBJ1-2,CASSGTGGRGYTF,TGTGCCAGCAGTGGCACGGGGGGCCGTGGCTACACCTTC
few,TRBD1,TRBV5-6,TRBJ2-3,CASSSVPGQGPDTQYF,TGTGCCAGCAGCTCCGTCCCGGGACAGGGCCCAGATACGCAGTATTTT
-,TRBD2,TRBV5-1,TRBJ2-1,CASSLGWVTGTSYEQFF,TGCGCCAGCAGCTTGGGGTGGGTAACCGGGACTAGTTATGAGCAGTTCTTC
-,-,TRBV7-8,TRBJ1-3,CASSLDTGSGNTIYF,TGTGCCAGCAGCTTAGATACCGGCTCTGGAAACACCATATATTTT
-,-,TRBV19,TRBJ1-2,CASSIDRGLEPGYTF,TGTGCCAGTAGTATAGATCGAGGCCTCGAGCCTGGCTACACCTTC
-,-,TRBV28,TRBJ1-1,CASSLAGRTEAFF,TGTGCCAGCAGTTTAGCAGGGCGCACTGAAGCTTTCTTT
-,-,TRBV7-9,TRBJ1-6,CASSLGDATYSPLHF,TGTGCCAGCAGCTTGGGCGACGCAACGTATTCACCCCTCCACTTT
few,TRBD1,TRBV2,TRBJ1-4,CASREGTGGRKLFF,TGTGCCAGCAGAGAGGGTACAGGGGGCCGAAAACTGTTTTTT
-,TRBD1,TRBV6-6,TRBJ1-1,CASSPPGQENTEAFF,TGTGCCAGCAGTCCACCGGGACAGGAGAACACTGAAGCTTTCTTT
-,-,TRBV7-9,TRBJ2-7,CASSSTREGSEQYF,TGTGCCAGCAGCAGCACCAGGGAAGGCAGCGAGCAGTACTTC
-,-,TRBV6-5,TRBJ1-6,CASSYGQGRNSPLHF,TGTGCCAGCAGTTACGGGCAGGGGCGAAATTCACCCCTCCACTTT
-,TRBD2,TRBV4-1,TRBJ2-2,CASSHPLGGAGELFF,TGCGCCAGCAGCCACCCTTTGGGGGGGGCCGGGGAGCTGTTTTTT
-,-,TRBV2,TRBJ1-2,CASSQRQVYGYTF,TGTGCCAGCAGCCAACGACAGGTTTATGGCTACACCTTC
-,-,TRBV6-5,TRBJ1-4,CASSYRVGATNEKLFF,TGTGCCAGCAGTTACCGCGTGGGCGCAACTAATGAAAAACTGTTTTTT
few,-,TRBV4-1,TRBJ2-2,CASSYTPSLTGYSGELFF,TGCGCCAGCAGCTACACTCCCTCCTTAACAGGGTATAGCGGGGAGCTGTTTTTT
-,TRBD1,TRBV13,TRBJ1-1,CASSLTGTLLRTEAFF,TGTGCCAGCAGCTTGACAGGGACCCTACTAAGGACTGAAGCTTTCTTT
-,TRBD1,TRBV6-1,TRBJ2-1,CASKVGQGSYNEQFF,TGTGCCAGCAAAGTGGGACAGGGGTCCTACAATGAGCAGTTCTTC
-,-,TRBV28,TRBJ2-7,CASSPRGGRGVYEQYF,TGTGCCAGCAGCCCACGGGGGGGCAGGGGGGTCTACGAGCAGTACTTC